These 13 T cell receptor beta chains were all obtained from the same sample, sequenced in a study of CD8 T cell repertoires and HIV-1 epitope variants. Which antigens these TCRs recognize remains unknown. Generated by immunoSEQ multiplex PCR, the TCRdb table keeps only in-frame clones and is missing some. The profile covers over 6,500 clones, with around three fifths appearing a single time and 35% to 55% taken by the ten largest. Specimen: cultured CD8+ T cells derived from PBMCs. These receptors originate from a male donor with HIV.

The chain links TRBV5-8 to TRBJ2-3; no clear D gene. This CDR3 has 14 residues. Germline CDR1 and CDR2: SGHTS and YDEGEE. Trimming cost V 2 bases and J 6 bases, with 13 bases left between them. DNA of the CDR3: TGTGCCAGCAGCTTCCTACTAAAGTCGGATACGCAGTATTTT. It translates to CASSFLLKSDTQYF.

CDR3 sequence: CASSWAGIPGELFF. CDR3 coding DNA: TGTGCCAGCAGTTGGGCAGGGATCCCCGGGGAGCTGTTTTTT. The gene calls are TRBV28 and TRBJ2-2; D is possibly TRBD1 (5 bases). The germline V gene encodes CDR1 MDHEN and CDR2 SYDVKM. CDR3 length equals 14 residues. The V gene lost 4 bases and the J gene lost 6 bases, with 12 bases spanning the gap.

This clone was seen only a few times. The DNA for the CDR3 is TGTGCCAGCAGTTGGAAATCAATGAACACTGAAGCTTTCTTT. It specifies CASSWKSMNTEAFF. This chain links TRBV27 with TRBJ1-1; D is undetermined. The CDR3 is 14 amino acids. Trimming left V 4 bases short and J 0 bases short, with 9 bases between. CDR1 and CDR2 from the germline V gene are MNHEY and SMNVEV (reference sequence).

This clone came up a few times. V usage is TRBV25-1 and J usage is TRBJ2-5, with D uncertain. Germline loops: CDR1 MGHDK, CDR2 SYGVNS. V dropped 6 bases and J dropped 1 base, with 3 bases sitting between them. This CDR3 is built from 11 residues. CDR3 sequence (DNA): TGTGCCAGCAGGATCCAAGAGACCCAGTACTTC. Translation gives CASRIQETQYF. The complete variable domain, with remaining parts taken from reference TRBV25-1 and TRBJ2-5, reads EADIYQTPRYLVIGTGKKITLECSQTMGHDKMYWYQQDPGMELHLIHYSYGVNSTEKGDLSSESTVSRIRTEHFPLTLESARPSHTSQYLCASRIQETQYFGPGTRLLVL.

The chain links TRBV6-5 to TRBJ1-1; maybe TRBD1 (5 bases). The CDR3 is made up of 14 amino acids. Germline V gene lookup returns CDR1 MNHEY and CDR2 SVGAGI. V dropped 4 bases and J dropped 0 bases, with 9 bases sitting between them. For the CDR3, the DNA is TGTGCCAGCAGTTGGGACGCCATGAACACTGAAGCTTTCTTT. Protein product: CASSWDAMNTEAFF.

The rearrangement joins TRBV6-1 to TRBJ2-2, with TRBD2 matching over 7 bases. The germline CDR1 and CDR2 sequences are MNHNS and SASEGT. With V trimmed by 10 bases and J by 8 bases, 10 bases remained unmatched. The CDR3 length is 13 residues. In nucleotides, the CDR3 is TGTGCCACCTTACAGCGGGAAGGGGGGGAGCTGTTTTTT. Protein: CATLQREGGELFF.

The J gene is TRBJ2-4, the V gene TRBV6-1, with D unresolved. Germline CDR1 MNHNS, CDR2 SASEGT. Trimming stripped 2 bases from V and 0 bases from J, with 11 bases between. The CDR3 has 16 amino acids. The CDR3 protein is CASSERRSVAKNIQYF. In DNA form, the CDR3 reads TGTGCCAGCAGTGAACGGCGTTCGGTAGCCAAAAACATTCAGTACTTC.

CDR3 amino acids: CASSHGTDPLGYTF. The DNA of the CDR3 is TGTGCCAGCAGCCACGGGACAGATCCACTCGGCTACACCTTC. The chain uses TRBV11-2 and TRBJ1-2; 7 bases align to TRBD1. The CDR3 spans 14 residues. The J segment lost 8 bases and the V segment lost 5 bases, leaving 11 bases of the junction unmatched. Germline V gene data show CDR1 as SGHAT and CDR2 as FQNNGV. The variable domain in full, with the rest retrieved from reference TRBV11-2 and TRBJ1-2, is EAGVAQSPRYKIIEKRQSVAFWCNPISGHATLYWYQQILGQGPKLLIQFQNNGVVDDSQLPKDRFSAERLKGVDSTLKIQPAKLEDSAVYLCASSHGTDPLGYTFGSGTRLTVV.

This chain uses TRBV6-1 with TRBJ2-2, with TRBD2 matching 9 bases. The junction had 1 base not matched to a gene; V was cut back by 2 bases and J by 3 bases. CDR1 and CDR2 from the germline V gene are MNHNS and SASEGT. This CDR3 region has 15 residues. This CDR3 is CASSERTSDTGELFF. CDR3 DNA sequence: TGTGCCAGCAGTGAAAGGACTAGCGACACCGGGGAGCTGTTTTTT.

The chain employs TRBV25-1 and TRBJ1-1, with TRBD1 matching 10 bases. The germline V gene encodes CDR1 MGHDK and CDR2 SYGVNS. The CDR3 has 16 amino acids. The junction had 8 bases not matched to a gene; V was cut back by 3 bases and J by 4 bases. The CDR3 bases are TGTGCCAGCAGTGACGGGACAGGGGTGATTTCCACTGAAGCTTTCTTT. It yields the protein CASSDGTGVISTEAFF. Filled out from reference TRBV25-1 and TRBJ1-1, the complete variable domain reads EADIYQTPRYLVIGTGKKITLECSQTMGHDKMYWYQQDPGMELHLIHYSYGVNSTEKGDLSSESTVSRIRTEHFPLTLESARPSHTSQYLCASSDGTGVISTEAFFGQGTRLTVV.

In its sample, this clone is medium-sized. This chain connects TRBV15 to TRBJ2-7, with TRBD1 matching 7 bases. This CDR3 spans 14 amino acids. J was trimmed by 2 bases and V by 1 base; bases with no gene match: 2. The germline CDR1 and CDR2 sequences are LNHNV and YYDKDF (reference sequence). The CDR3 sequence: CATSRVRGPYEQYF. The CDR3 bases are TGTGCCACCAGCAGAGTTAGGGGGCCCTACGAGCAGTACTTC.

In nucleotides, the CDR3 is TGCGCCAGCAGCTTGGGGCTAGTGAGTACAGATACGCAGTATTTT. Its protein product is CASSLGLVSTDTQYF. This sequence joins TRBV5-1 and TRBJ2-3, with D unclear. Trimming took 0 bases from V and 3 from J, leaving 11 bases between them. CDR3 length: 15 amino acids. Germline CDR1 is SGHRS and CDR2 is YFSETQ.

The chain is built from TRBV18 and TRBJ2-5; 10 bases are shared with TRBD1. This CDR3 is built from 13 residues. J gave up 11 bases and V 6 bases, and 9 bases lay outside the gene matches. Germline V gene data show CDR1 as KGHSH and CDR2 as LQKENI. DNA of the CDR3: TGTGCCAGCTCGACAGGGGGCGCGGGGGAGCAGTACTTC. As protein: CASSTGGAGEQYF.